These 24 T cell receptor beta chains came from one sample sequenced in a study of OX40 agonist ivuxolimab in advanced cancers. TCRdb's table, derived via immunoSEQ multiplex PCR, lists solely in-frame clones and lacks some. The top ten hold about 2.1% of the sample, which has roughly 70,000 clones, about 85% seen once. The input for sequencing was CD4+ or CD8+ T cells sorted from blood, taken in a trial of the OX40 agonist ivuxolimab. The receptors here all came from an adult with an advanced solid tumor such as melanoma, head and neck, liver or kidney cancer.

This chain links TRBV5-1 with TRBJ2-1; unclear D gene. CDR1 and CDR2 (germline): SGHRS, YFSETQ. V lost 1 base to trimming and J lost 2 bases, with 10 bases between them. This CDR3 contains 15 residues. In DNA form, the CDR3 reads TGCGCCAGCAGCTTGAACTTCATTGCCTACAATGAGCAGTTCTTC. Protein: CASSLNFIAYNEQFF.

This clone was seen only once. The CDR3 coding sequence is TGTGCCAGCAGCTTAGGCGCGGGGCCAGATACGCAGTATTTT. Translating gives CASSLGAGPDTQYF. This chain uses TRBV7-9 with TRBJ2-3, with D maybe TRBD2 (6 bases). From germline, CDR1 is SEHNR and CDR2 FQNEAQ (reference sequence). Trimming left V 1 base short and J 4 bases short, with 9 bases between. The CDR3 loop spans 14 amino acids.

The count of this clone is one. The J gene is TRBJ2-3, the V gene TRBV5-6; TRBD1 is a possible D gene (6 bases). This CDR3 has 15 residues. CDR1 is SGHDT and CDR2 is YYEEEE in the germline V gene. V dropped 0 bases and J dropped 2 bases, with 10 bases sitting between them. This CDR3 is CASSLVGGNTDTQYF. CDR3 bases: TGTGCCAGCAGCTTGGTTGGGGGCAACACAGATACGCAGTATTTT.

Comments on this clone: The germline gene is not matched at one end of the junction; a read error may be the cause. The rearrangement uses TRBV7-7 and TRBJ2-2, with 7 bases matching TRBD1. The CDR3 contains 18 residues. CDR1 and CDR2 (germline): SSHAT, FNYEAQ (reference sequence). In DNA, the CDR3 is TGTGCTAGCAGCCCCCACATAGGCCAGACAGGGTTCCCCGGGGAGCTGTTTTTT. The encoded protein is CASSPHIGQTGFPGELFF.

This clone has more than one count but fewer than ten. The rearrangement uses TRBV7-8 and TRBJ2-7, with D perhaps TRBD2 (6 bases). Per germline, CDR1 SGHVS and CDR2 FQNEAQ. The V end was cut by 5 bases, the J end by 2 bases, with 10 bases between. The CDR3 loop spans 13 amino acids. In DNA, the CDR3 is TGTGCCAGCAGCGTACGGGAGACCTACGAGCAGTACTTC. Translated: CASSVRETYEQYF. Using reference TRBV7-8 and TRBJ2-7 for the parts outside the CDR3, the full variable domain is GAGVSQSPRYKVAKRGQDVALRCDPISGHVSLFWYQQALGQGPEFLTYFQNEAQLDKSGLPSDRFFAERPEGSVSTLKIQRTQQEDSAVYLCASSVRETYEQYFGPGTRLTVT.

The chain links TRBV2 to TRBJ1-6; no firm D call. Per the germline V gene, CDR1 is SNHLY and CDR2 is FYNNEI. V was trimmed by 7 bases and J by 7 bases, leaving 17 bases between them. CDR3 length: 15 residues. CDR3 nucleotides: TGTGCCAGCACTGGGAGGGCGTCTGGGAATTCACCCCTCCACTTT. This encodes CASTGRASGNSPLHF.

The chain recombines TRBV10-3 with TRBJ1-1; D ambiguous. Germline CDR1 and CDR2: ENHRY and SYGVKD. V was shortened by 10 bases and J by 1 base, with 16 bases between the two germline ends. The CDR3 has 14 amino acids. CDR3 sequence reads: CASSLQERNTEAFF. Here the CDR3 DNA reads TGTGCCAGTTCATTGCAGGAGAGGAACACTGAAGCTTTCTTT.

This clone was seen once. V and J are TRBV6-5 and TRBJ1-1; possibly TRBD1 for D (5 bases). Germline V gives CDR1 MNHEY, CDR2 SVGAGI. V dropped 5 bases and J dropped 5 bases, with 15 bases sitting between them. This CDR3 is built from 14 residues. In nucleotides, the CDR3 is TGTGCCAGCAGTCCAAGGGGCAGTTGGACTGAAGCTTTCTTT. Its protein is CASSPRGSWTEAFF.

The rearrangement joins TRBV9 to TRBJ2-3, with unresolved D. CDR3 length: 12 amino acids. Germline CDR1 reads SGDLS; CDR2 reads YYNGEE. V was trimmed by 0 bases and J by 4 bases, leaving 3 bases between them. The CDR3 reads CASSVAADTQYF. In DNA, the CDR3 is TGTGCCAGCAGCGTAGCGGCAGATACGCAGTATTTT.

CDR3 sequence reads: CASSVVDSTNYGYTF. CDR3 sequence (DNA): TGTGCCAGCAGCGTAGTGGACAGCACTAACTATGGCTACACCTTC. The chain employs TRBV9 and TRBJ1-2, with D perhaps TRBD1 (6 bases). Germline CDR1 reads SGDLS; CDR2 reads YYNGEE. The CDR3 totals 15 residues. Deletions cut 0 bases from V and 0 bases from J, with 9 bases between.

In this sample, this clone turned up once. In DNA form, the CDR3 reads TGTGCCAGCAGCCTCCTTTACACGGGACCTACCGGGGAGCTGTTTTTT. This encodes CASSLLYTGPTGELFF. The chain couples TRBV7-9 to TRBJ2-2; the D call may be TRBD1 or TRBD2 (5 bases each). V was pared by 5 bases and J by 5 bases, with 18 bases between. Germline values: CDR1 SEHNR, CDR2 FQNEAQ (reference sequence). The CDR3 is made up of 16 amino acids. The full variable domain, completed using reference TRBV7-9 and TRBJ2-2, is DTGVSQNPRHKITKRGQNVTFRCDPISEHNRLYWYRQTLGQGPEFLTYFQNEAQLEKSRLLSDRFSAERPKGSFSTLEIQRTEQGDSAMYLCASSLLYTGPTGELFFGEGSRLTVL.

The rearrangement uses TRBV4-2 and TRBJ2-1; 8 bases align to TRBD2. With V trimmed by 5 bases and J by 6 bases, 15 bases remained unmatched. Per germline, CDR1 LGHNA and CDR2 YNFKEQ. The CDR3 length is 17 residues. Written as DNA, the CDR3 is TGTGCCAGCAGCGAAGTTAGCGGGGTAGCGGGTAGCAATGAGCAGTTCTTC. Translation: CASSEVSGVAGSNEQFF.

This chain joins TRBV28 and TRBJ2-2; D call uncertain. V was pared by 6 bases and J by 4 bases, with 15 bases between. Per germline, CDR1 MDHEN and CDR2 SYDVKM. The CDR3 has 15 residues. Here the CDR3 reads CASSLLYLATGELFF. CDR3 coding DNA: TGTGCCAGCAGCCTCTTATACTTGGCCACCGGGGAGCTGTTTTTT.

This sequence joins TRBV10-2 and TRBJ1-1; possibly TRBD1 for D (5 bases). The germline gives CDR1 WSHSY, CDR2 SAAADI. The CDR3 consists of 11 residues. V lost 2 bases and J 11 bases, leaving 9 bases between the germline ends. The CDR3 DNA reads TGCGCCAGCAGTGAGGGGGCGTTGGCTTTCTTT. Translated, it gives CASSEGALAFF.

This chain connects TRBV4-1 to TRBJ2-5, with D unclear. The CDR3 runs 17 residues. Germline CDR1 is MGHRA and CDR2 is YSYEKL. V lost 3 bases to trimming and J lost 3 bases, with 20 bases between them. CDR3 loop: CASSHQFSAEAKETQYF. In DNA, the CDR3 is TGCGCCAGCAGCCACCAATTCTCGGCAGAGGCAAAAGAGACCCAGTACTTC.

This clone showed up just once. The CDR3 loop reads CASSPSSGANQPQHF. The CDR3 nucleotides read TGTGCCAGCTCACCATCCTCAGGGGCCAATCAGCCCCAGCATTTT. The rearrangement joins TRBV18 to TRBJ1-5; possible D gene TRBD1, 6 bases. This CDR3 has 15 amino acids. The V end lost 2 bases, the J end lost 3 bases, and 11 bases lay between the germline ends. Per the germline V gene, CDR1 is KGHSH and CDR2 is LQKENI.

The V gene is TRBV28, the J gene TRBJ2-5, with 14 positions matching TRBD2. Trimming cost V 7 bases and J 6 bases; bases outside gene matches: 10. The germline gives CDR1 MDHEN, CDR2 SYDVKM. The CDR3 consists of 16 residues. CDR3 bases: TGTGCCAGCACCGCAGGACTAGCGGGGGGAGGGAAGACCCAGTACTTC. This codes for CASTAGLAGGGKTQYF. The full variable domain, completed using reference TRBV28 and TRBJ2-5, is DVKVTQSSRYLVKRTGEKVFLECVQDMDHENMFWYRQDPGLGLRLIYFSYDVKMKEKGDIPEGYSVSREKKERFSLILESASTNQTSMYLCASTAGLAGGGKTQYFGPGTRLLVL.

The chain couples TRBV10-3 to TRBJ2-7, with 9 bases lining up with TRBD1. Germline V lookup: CDR1 ENHRY, CDR2 SYGVKD. V gave up 0 bases and J gave up 5 bases; unmatched junction bases: 5. The CDR3 extends over 15 amino acids. The CDR3 loop reads CAISESGDRVNEQYF. The CDR3 bases are TGTGCCATCAGTGAGTCGGGGGACAGGGTCAACGAGCAGTACTTC.

The chain links TRBV5-4 to TRBJ1-2, with unresolved D. Germline loops: CDR1 SGHNT, CDR2 YYREEE (reference sequence). The germline V and J ends were trimmed by 0 bases and 6 bases, with 9 bases remaining between them. CDR3 length equals 13 residues. DNA for the CDR3: TGTGCCAGCAGCTTGGGTAACTGGGATGGCTACACCTTC. It codes for CASSLGNWDGYTF.

V usage is TRBV6-6 and J usage is TRBJ2-5, with 10 bases fitting TRBD2. The ends lost 8 bases at V and 5 bases at J; junction bases unmatched: 14. The CDR3 has 16 residues. CDR1 is MNHNY, CDR2 SVGAGI, per germline (reference sequence). The CDR3 spells CASSRTSGLGGETQYF. The CDR3 DNA follows: TGTGCCAGCTCGAGGACTAGCGGATTGGGAGGGGAGACCCAGTACTTC.

V is TRBV6-9 and J is TRBJ1-6; no clear D. CDR3 length equals 12 residues. The V end lost 3 bases, the J end lost 6 bases, and 3 bases lay between the germline ends. Germline V gene sequence: CDR1 MNHGY, CDR2 SVAAGI. The CDR3 here is CASSYPNSPLHF. CDR3 DNA sequence: TGTGCCAGCAGTTACCCTAATTCACCCCTCCACTTT.

This chain connects TRBV7-9 to TRBJ2-7; D gene unclear. There are 14 residues in the CDR3. The ends were cut back, 0 bases at V and 4 bases at J, with 10 bases in the middle. CDR1 is SEHNR, CDR2 FQNEAQ, per germline (reference sequence). For the CDR3, the DNA is TGTGCCAGCAGCTTAGCCCTACAAGGATACGAGCAGTACTTC. Protein sequence: CASSLALQGYEQYF.

The gene calls are TRBV19 and TRBJ2-5; weak D call: TRBD2 (5 bases). The CDR3 covers 15 residues. Germline V gene sequence: CDR1 LNHDA, CDR2 SQIVND (reference sequence). Trimming took off 6 bases at V and 0 bases at J, with 14 bases between the two ends. The CDR3 is CASSPGSANQETQYF. CDR3 nucleotide sequence: TGTGCCAGTAGCCCGGGGAGCGCCAACCAAGAGACCCAGTACTTC.

The V call is TRBV9, the J call TRBJ2-3, with 9 bases that match TRBD2. Per the germline V gene, CDR1 is SGDLS and CDR2 is YYNGEE. This CDR3 region has 17 residues. V was pared by 3 bases and J by 6 bases, with 14 bases of the junction left unmatched. The CDR3 bases are TGTGCCAGCAGCGGAACCTCACATAGCGGGGGAGATGATACGCAGTATTTT. It is translated as CASSGTSHSGGDDTQYF. Drawing the rest from reference TRBV9 and TRBJ2-3, the complete variable domain is DSGVTQTPKHLITATGQRVTLRCSPRSGDLSVYWYQQSLDQGLQFLIQYYNGEERAKGNILERFSAQQFPDLHSELNLSSLELGDSALYFCASSGTSHSGGDDTQYFGPGTRLTVL.